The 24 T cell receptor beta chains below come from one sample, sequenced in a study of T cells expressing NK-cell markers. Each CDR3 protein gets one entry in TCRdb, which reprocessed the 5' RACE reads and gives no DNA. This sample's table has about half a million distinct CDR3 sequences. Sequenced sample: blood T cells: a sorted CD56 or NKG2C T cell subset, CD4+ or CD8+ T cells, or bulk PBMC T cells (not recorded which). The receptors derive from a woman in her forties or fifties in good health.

The CDR3 sequence is CASSPRGPSGSTDTQYF. This rearrangement joins TRBV3-1 to TRBJ2-3; TCRdb picks TRBD2, but there is no DNA to check that call. Germline V CDR1 and CDR2: LGHDT, YNNKEL (reference sequence). The length of the CDR3 is 17 residues.

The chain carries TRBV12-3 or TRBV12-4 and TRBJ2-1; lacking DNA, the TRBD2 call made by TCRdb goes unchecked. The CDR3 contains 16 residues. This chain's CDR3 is CASSLEGTGALNEQFF.

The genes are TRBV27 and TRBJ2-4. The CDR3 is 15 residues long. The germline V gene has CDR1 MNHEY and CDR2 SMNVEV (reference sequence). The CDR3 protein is CASSLNGYSQNIQYF.

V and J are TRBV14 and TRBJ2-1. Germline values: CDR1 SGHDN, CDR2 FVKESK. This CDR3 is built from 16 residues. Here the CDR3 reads CASSRLGGRAYNEQFF.

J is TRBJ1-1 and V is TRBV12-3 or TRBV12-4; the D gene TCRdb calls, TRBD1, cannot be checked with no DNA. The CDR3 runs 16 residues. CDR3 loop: CASSSGGGGPATEAFF.

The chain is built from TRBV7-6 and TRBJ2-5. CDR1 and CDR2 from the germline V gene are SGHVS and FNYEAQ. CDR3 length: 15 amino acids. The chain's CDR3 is CASSPPDRYQETQYF. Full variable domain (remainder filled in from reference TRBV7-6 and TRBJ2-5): GAGVSQSPRYKVTKRGQDVALRCDPISGHVSLYWYRQALGQGPEFLTYFNYEAQQDKSGLPNDRFSAERPEGSISTLTIQRTEQRDSAMYRCASSPPDRYQETQYFGPGTRLLVL.

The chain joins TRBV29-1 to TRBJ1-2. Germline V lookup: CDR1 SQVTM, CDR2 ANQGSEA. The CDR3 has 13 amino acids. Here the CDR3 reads CSVDSEANYGYTF.

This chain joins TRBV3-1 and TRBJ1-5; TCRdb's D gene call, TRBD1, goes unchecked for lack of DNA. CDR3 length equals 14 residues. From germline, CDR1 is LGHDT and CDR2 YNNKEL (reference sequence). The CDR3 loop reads CASSLSQGAQPQHF.

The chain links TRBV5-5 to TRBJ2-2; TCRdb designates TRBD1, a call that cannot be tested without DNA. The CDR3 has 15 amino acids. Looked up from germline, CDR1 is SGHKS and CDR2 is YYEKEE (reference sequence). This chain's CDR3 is CASSLSQGYTGELFF.

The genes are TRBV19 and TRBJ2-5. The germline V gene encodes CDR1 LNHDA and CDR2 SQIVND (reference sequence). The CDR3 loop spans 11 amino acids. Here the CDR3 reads CASSTGETQYF. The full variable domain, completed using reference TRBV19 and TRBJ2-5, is DGGITQSPKYLFRKEGQNVTLSCEQNLNHDAMYWYRQDPGQGLRLIYYSQIVNDFQKGDIAEGYSVSREKKESFPLTVTSAQKNPTAFYLCASSTGETQYFGPGTRLLVL.

CDR3 residues: CASSETYNEQFF. This sequence joins TRBV6-1 and TRBJ2-1. CDR1 MNHNS and CDR2 SASEGT come from the germline V gene. The CDR3 is made up of 12 amino acids.

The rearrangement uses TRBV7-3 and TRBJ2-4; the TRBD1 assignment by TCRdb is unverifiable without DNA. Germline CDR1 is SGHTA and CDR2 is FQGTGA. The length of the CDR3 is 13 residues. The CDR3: CASSLDSKNIQYF.

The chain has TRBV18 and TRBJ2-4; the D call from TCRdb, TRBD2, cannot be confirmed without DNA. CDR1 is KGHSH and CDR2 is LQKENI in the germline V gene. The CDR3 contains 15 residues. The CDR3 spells CASSGRLAGGNIQYF.

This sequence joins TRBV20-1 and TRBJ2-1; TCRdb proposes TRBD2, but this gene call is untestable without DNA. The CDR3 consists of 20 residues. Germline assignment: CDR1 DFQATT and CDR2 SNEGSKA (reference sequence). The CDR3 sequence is CSARARSGTSGLFSYNEQFF.

This chain's CDR3 is CSATGLEESDTQYF. This chain connects TRBV20-1 to TRBJ2-3; the D call of TRBD2 rests on TCRdb alone, since no DNA is present to check it. Germline values: CDR1 DFQATT, CDR2 SNEGSKA (reference sequence). The CDR3 length is 14 residues.

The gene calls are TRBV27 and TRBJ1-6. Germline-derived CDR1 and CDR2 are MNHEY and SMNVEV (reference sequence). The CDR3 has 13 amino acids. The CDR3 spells CASRRPQNSPLHF.

The CDR3 sequence: CASSILGGGGTEAFF. The rearrangement links TRBV12-3 or TRBV12-4 to TRBJ1-1. The CDR3 length is 15 residues.

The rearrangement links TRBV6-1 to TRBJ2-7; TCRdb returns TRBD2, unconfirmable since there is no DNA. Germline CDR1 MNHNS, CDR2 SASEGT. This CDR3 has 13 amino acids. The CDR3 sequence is CASTFQRSYEQYF.

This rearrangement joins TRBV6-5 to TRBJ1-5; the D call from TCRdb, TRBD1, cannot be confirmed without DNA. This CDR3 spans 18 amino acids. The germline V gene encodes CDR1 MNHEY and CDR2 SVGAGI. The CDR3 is CASSDTGTFGPSNQPQHF.

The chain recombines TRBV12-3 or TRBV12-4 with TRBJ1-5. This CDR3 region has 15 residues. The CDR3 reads CATSRGLFSNQPQHF.

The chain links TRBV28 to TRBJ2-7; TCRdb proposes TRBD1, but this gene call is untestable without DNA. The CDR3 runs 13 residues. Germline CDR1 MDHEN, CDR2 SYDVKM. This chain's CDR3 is CASSPPGLNEQYF. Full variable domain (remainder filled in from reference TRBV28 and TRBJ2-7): DVKVTQSSRYLVKRTGEKVFLECVQDMDHENMFWYRQDPGLGLRLIYFSYDVKMKEKGDIPEGYSVSREKKERFSLILESASTNQTSMYLCASSPPGLNEQYFGPGTRLTVT.

The CDR3 sequence is CASSSFVGETQYF. The chain couples TRBV6-5 to TRBJ2-5. The CDR3 loop spans 13 amino acids. From germline, CDR1 is MNHEY and CDR2 SVGAGI.

The CDR3 region is CASSEEGLAGDTQYF. V is TRBV2 and J is TRBJ2-3; absent DNA, TCRdb's TRBD2 call cannot be checked. Per germline, CDR1 SNHLY and CDR2 FYNNEI. CDR3 length: 15 amino acids. Using reference TRBV2 and TRBJ2-3 for the parts outside the CDR3, the full variable domain is EPEVTQTPSHQVTQMGQEVILRCVPISNHLYFYWYRQILGQKVEFLVSFYNNEISEKSEIFDDQFSVERPDGSNFTLKIRSTKLEDSAMYFCASSEEGLAGDTQYFGPGTRLTVL.

The CDR3 loop is CASTGTGDAGELFF. V and J are TRBV12-3 or TRBV12-4 and TRBJ2-2; no DNA is available, so the TRBD1 call from TCRdb remains unchecked. This CDR3 region has 14 residues.